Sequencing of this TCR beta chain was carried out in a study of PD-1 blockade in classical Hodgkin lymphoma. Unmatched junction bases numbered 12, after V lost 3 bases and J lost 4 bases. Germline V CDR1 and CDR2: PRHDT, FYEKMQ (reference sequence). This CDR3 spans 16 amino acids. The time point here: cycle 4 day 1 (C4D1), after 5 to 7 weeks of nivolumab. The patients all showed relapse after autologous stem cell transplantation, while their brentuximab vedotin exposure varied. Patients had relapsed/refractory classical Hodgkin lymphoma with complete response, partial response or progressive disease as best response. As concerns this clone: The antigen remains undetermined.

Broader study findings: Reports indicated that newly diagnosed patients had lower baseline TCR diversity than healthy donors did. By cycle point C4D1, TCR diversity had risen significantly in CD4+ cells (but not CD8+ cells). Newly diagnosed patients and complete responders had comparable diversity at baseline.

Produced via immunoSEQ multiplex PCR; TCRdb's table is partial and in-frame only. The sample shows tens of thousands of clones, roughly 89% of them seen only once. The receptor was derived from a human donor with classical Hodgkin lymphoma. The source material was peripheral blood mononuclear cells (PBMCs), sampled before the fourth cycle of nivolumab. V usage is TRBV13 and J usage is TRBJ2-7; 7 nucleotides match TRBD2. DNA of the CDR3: TGTGCCAGCAGCTTCAGGACGGGGGGTTGGATTTACGAGCAGTACTTC. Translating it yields CASSFRTGGWIYEQYF.